This T cell receptor beta chain was obtained from a study of cytomegalovirus exposure and HLA in healthy donors. The V end lost 3 bases, the J end lost 1 base, and 22 bases lay between the germline ends. The CDR3 contains 18 residues. The germline CDR1 and CDR2 sequences are SGHNT and YYREEE (reference sequence). Assay used: immunoSEQ multiplex PCR; TCRdb lists only in-frame clones, some missing. Altogether approximately 88,000 clones are present, approximately 96% being singletons, with the ten largest covering 1.3%. The V call is TRBV5-4, the J call TRBJ2-5; D might be TRBD2 (5 bases). This sequence originates from a woman aged 18-29 years in good health and CMV-seronegative. The material sequenced was PBMCs. The CDR3 region has the DNA TGTGCCAGCAGCTCCCTAGCCACGATCTTACAGATCCAAGAGACCCAGTACTTC. Residues: CASSSLATILQIQETQYF.